The T cell receptor beta chain described here comes from a study of cytomegalovirus exposure and HLA in healthy donors. Overall study context: A later analysis reported the 130 or so validation repertoires used the same platform as the 550 to 700 first-cohort repertoires.

Study findings and constraints: Cytomegalovirus-associated TCR beta chains were listed, numbering roughly 150.

To note about this clone: Its antigen remains unknown.

The assay was immunoSEQ multiplex PCR, and TCRdb's table has in-frame clones only and misses some. Among 52,000 or so clones, roughly nine tenths were seen once, and the ten largest hold more than 14%. CDR3 size: 17 residues. Trimming took 0 bases from V and 3 from J, leaving 15 bases between them. Germline CDR1 is LGHNA and CDR2 is YSLEER. The receptor comes from a woman aged 18-35 years in good health and CMV-seronegative. Sequencing input: PBMCs. The chain has TRBV4-3 and TRBJ2-1; maybe TRBD2 (6 bases). This chain's CDR3 is CASSQDTRRDVYNEQFF. CDR3 sequence (DNA): TGCGCCAGCAGCCAAGACACGCGGCGGGATGTCTACAATGAGCAGTTCTTC.